The T cell receptor beta chain under discussion was sequenced for a study of identical twins. V lost 4 bases to trimming and J lost 0 bases; unmatched junction nucleotides: 5. The CDR3 sequence is 15 residues long. In germline, CDR1 is MNHEY, CDR2 SVGAGI. TCRdb re-called the 5' RACE reads with MiXCR, one entry per CDR3 protein. The top ten hold around 1.5% of the sample, which has about 890,000 distinct CDR3 sequences, 9% to 15% seen once. This clonotype has a handful of counts. These sequences were also reported in another study, on yellow fever vaccine responses in identical twins.

The receptor's source is a woman between 18 and 29 years old in good health. Material: PBMCs. The V and J genes are TRBV6-5 and TRBJ1-1; 7 bases map to TRBD1. DNA of the CDR3: TGTGCCAGCAGTTCTCAGGGACAGTTGAACACTGAAGCTTTCTTT. This translates into CASSSQGQLNTEAFF.